This T cell receptor beta chain stems from a study of control samples from healthy donors and cancer patients. The assay was immunoSEQ multiplex PCR, and TCRdb's table has in-frame clones only and misses some. The sample lists some 130,000 clones; roughly 89% were seen once. This clone was observed a few times. CDR3 length: 14 amino acids. Germline values: CDR1 SNHLY, CDR2 FYNNEI. V lost 3 bases, J lost 3 bases, and 2 bases stayed unmatched. The sequencing sample was made of blood. This chain joins TRBV2 and TRBJ1-3; 7 nucleotides agree with TRBD1. The origin of this receptor is a man younger than 30 in good health. CDR3: CASSETGIGNTIYF. CDR3 DNA sequence: TGTGCCAGCAGTGAGACAGGGATTGGAAACACCATATATTTT.